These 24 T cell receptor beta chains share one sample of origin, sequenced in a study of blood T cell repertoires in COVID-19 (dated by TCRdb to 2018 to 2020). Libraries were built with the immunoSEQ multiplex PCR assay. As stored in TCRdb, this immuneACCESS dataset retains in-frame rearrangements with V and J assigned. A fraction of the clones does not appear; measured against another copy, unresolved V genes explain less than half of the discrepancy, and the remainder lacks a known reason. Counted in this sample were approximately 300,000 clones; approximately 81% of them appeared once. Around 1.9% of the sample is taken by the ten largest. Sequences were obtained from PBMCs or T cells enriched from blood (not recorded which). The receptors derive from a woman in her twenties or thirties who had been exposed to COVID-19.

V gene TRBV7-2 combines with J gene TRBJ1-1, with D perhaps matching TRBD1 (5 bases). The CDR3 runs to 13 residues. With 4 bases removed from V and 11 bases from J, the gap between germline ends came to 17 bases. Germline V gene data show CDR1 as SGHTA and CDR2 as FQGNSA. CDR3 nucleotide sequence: TGTGCCAGCAGCTATAACCGGATAGGGGTCGCTTTCTTT. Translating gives CASSYNRIGVAFF. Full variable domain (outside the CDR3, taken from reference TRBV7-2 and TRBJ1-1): GAGVSQSPSNKVTEKGKDVELRCDPISGHTALYWYRQSLGQGLEFLIYFQGNSAPDKSGLPSDRFSAERTGGSVSTLTIQRTQQEDSAVYLCASSYNRIGVAFFGQGTRLTVV.

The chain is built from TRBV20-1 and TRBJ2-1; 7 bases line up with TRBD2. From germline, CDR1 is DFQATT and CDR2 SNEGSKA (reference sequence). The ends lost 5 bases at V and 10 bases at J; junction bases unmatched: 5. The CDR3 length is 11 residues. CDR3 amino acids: CSALREHEQFF. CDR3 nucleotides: TGCAGTGCTCTGCGGGAGCACGAGCAGTTCTTC.

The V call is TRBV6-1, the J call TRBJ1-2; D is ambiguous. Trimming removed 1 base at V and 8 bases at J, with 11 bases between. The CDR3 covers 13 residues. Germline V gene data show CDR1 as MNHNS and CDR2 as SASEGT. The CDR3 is CASSEVPVQGYTF. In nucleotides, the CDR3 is TGTGCCAGCAGTGAAGTTCCAGTGCAAGGCTACACCTTC.

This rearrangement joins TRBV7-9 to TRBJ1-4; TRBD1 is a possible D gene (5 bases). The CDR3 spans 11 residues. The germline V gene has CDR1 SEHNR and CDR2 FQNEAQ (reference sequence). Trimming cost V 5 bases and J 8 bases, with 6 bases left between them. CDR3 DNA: TGTGCCAGCAGCGACAGCGAAAAACTGTTTTTT. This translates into CASSDSEKLFF.

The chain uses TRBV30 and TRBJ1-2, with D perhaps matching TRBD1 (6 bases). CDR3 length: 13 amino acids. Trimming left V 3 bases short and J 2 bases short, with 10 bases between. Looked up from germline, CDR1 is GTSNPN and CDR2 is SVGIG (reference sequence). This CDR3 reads CAWRHDRNYGYTF. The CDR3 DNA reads TGTGCCTGGAGGCATGACAGGAACTATGGCTACACCTTC.

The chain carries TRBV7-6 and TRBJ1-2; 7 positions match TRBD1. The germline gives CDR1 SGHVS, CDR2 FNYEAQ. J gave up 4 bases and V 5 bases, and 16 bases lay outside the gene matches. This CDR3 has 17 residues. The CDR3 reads CASSPTTWTGGRYGYTF. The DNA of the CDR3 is TGTGCCAGCAGCCCGACCACCTGGACAGGTGGGCGCTATGGCTACACCTTC. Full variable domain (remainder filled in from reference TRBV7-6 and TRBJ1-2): GAGVSQSPRYKVTKRGQDVALRCDPISGHVSLYWYRQALGQGPEFLTYFNYEAQQDKSGLPNDRFSAERPEGSISTLTIQRTEQRDSAMYRCASSPTTWTGGRYGYTFGSGTRLTVV.

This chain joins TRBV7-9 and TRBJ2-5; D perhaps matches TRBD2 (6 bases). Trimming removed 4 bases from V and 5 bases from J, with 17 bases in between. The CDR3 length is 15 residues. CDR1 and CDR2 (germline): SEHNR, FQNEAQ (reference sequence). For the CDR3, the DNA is TGTGCCAGCAGCTCCCGGAGGGCTAGCGTCGAGACCCAGTACTTC. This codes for CASSSRRASVETQYF. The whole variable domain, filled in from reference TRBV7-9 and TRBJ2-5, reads DTGVSQNPRHKITKRGQNVTFRCDPISEHNRLYWYRQTLGQGPEFLTYFQNEAQLEKSRLLSDRFSAERPKGSFSTLEIQRTEQGDSAMYLCASSSRRASVETQYFGPGTRLLVL.

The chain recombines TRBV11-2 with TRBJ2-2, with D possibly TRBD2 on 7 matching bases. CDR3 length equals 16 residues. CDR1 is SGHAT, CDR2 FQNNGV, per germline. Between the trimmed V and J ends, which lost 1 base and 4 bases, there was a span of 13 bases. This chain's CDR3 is CASSLVRGQATGELFF. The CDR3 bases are TGTGCCAGCAGCTTAGTGCGGGGGCAGGCCACCGGGGAGCTGTTTTTT.

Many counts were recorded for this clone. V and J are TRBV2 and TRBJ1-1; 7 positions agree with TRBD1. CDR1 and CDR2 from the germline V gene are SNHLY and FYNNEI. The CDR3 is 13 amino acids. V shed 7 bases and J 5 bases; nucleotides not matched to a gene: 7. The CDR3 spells CASNPQGVTEAFF. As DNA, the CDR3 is TGTGCCAGCAATCCCCAGGGGGTGACTGAAGCTTTCTTT.

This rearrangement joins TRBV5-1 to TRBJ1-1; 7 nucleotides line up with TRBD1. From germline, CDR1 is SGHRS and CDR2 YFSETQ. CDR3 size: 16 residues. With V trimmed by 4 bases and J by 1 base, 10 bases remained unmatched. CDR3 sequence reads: CASSIAGTAQNTEAFF. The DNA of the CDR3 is TGCGCCAGCAGCATAGCCGGGACAGCGCAGAACACTGAAGCTTTCTTT.

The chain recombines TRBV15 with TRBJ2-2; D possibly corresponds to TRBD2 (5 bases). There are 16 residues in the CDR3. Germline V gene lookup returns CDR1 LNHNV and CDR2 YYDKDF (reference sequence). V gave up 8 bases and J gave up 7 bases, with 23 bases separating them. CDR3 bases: TGTGCCACCGAATTCCCCGGGAATGGGAAAGGCGGGGAGCTGTTTTTT. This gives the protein CATEFPGNGKGGELFF.

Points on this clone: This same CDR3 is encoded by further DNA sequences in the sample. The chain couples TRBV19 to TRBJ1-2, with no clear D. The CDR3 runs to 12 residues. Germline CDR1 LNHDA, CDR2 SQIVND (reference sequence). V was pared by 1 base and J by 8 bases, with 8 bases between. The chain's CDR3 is CASSIGGNGYTF. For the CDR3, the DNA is TGTGCCAGTAGTATAGGAGGGAACGGCTACACCTTC.

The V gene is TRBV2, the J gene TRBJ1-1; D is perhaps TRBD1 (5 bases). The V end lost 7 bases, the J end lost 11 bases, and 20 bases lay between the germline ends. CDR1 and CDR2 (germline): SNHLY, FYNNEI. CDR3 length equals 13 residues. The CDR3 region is CASTAAGPNSAFF. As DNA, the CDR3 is TGTGCCAGCACTGCGGCGGGGCCCAATTCGGCTTTCTTT.

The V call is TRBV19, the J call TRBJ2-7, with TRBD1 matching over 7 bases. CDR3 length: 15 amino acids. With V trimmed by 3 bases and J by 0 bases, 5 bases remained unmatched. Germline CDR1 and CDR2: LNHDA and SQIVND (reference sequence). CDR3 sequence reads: CASSMMTGYSYEQYF. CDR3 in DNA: TGTGCCAGTAGTATGATGACAGGGTACTCCTACGAGCAGTACTTC.

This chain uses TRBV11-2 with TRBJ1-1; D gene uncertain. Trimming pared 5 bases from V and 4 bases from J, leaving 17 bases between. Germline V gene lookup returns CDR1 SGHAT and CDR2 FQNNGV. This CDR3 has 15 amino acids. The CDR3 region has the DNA TGTGCCAGCAGCCCAGGCCTAGGTCGGGGCACTGAAGCTTTCTTT. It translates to CASSPGLGRGTEAFF.

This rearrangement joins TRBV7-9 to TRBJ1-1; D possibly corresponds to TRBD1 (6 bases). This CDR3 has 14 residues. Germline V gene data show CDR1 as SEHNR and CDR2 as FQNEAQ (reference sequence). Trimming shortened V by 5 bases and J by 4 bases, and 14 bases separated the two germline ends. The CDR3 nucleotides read TGTGCCAGCAGCACCCAGGGGCAGACCACTGAAGCTTTCTTT. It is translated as CASSTQGQTTEAFF.

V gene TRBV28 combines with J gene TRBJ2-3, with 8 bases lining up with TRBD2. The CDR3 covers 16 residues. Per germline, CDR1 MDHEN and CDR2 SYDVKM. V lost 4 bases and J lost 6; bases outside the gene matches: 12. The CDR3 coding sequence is TGTGCCAGCAGTTGGGGTAGCGGGGCGCTACGGGATACGCAGTATTTT. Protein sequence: CASSWGSGALRDTQYF.

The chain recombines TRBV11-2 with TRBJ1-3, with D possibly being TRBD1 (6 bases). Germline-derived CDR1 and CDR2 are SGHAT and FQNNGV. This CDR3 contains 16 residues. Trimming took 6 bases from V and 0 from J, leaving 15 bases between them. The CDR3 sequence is CASRFSTGLSGNTIYF. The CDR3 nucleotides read TGTGCCAGCAGGTTTTCGACAGGACTCTCTGGAAACACCATATATTTT.

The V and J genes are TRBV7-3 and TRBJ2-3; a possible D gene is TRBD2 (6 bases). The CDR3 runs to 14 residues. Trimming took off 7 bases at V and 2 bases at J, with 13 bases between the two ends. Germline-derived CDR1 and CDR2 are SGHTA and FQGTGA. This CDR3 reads CASTTGLTTDTQYF. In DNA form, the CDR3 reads TGTGCCAGCACCACCGGACTAACCACAGATACGCAGTATTTT. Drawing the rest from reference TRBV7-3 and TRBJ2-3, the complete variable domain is GAGVSQTPSNKVTEKGKYVELRCDPISGHTALYWYRQSLGQGPEFLIYFQGTGAADDSGLPNDRFFAVRPEGSVSTLKIQRTERGDSAVYLCASTTGLTTDTQYFGPGTRLTVL.

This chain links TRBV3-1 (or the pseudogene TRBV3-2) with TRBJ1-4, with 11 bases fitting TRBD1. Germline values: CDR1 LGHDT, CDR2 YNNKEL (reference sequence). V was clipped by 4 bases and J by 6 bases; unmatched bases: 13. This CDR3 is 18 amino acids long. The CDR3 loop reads CASSPLRDRGTRYEKLFF. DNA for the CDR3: TGTGCCAGCAGCCCTCTTCGGGACAGGGGGACGAGGTATGAAAAACTGTTTTTT.

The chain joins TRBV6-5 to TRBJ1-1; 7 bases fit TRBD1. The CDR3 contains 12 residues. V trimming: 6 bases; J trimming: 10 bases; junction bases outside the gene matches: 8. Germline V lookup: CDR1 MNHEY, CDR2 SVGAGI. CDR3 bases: TGTGCCAGCAGAGGAGACAGGGCGGGAGCTTTCTTT. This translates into CASRGDRAGAFF.

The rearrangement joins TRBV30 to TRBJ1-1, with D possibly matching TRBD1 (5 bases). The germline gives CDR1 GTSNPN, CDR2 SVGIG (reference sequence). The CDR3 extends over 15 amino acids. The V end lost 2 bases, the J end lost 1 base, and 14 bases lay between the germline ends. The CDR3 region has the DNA TGTGCCTGGAGTCAATGGTCCCAGGGGAACACTGAAGCTTTCTTT. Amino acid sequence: CAWSQWSQGNTEAFF.

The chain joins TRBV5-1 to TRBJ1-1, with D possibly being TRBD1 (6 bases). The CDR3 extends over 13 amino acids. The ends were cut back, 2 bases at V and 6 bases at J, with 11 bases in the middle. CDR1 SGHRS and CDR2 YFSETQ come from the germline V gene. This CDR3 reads CASSFAGQPEAFF. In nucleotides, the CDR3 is TGCGCCAGCAGCTTCGCCGGACAGCCTGAAGCTTTCTTT.

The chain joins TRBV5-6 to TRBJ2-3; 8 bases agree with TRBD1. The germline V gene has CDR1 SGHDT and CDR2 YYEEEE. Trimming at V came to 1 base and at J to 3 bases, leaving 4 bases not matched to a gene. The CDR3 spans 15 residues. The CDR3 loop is CASSLTGGSTDTQYF. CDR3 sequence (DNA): TGTGCCAGCAGCTTGACAGGGGGTAGTACAGATACGCAGTATTTT.